This is a list of T cell receptor beta chains from one sample in a study of early T cells in non-severe SARS-CoV-2 infection. TCRdb redid the calling of the 5' RACE reads with MiXCR, one entry per CDR3 protein. Of tens of thousands of distinct CDR3 sequences detected, 3.9% appear once; the ten largest clones hold 10%. Sequenced material: whole blood. The receptors here all came from an adult who was a healthcare worker with PCR-confirmed SARS-CoV-2 infection or an uninfected control (not recorded which). The conserved cysteine and the conserved F or W are not part of the CDR3 here. Expanded clones are given a class, and other clones once, few, many or no size at all.

J gene	clone size	V gene	CDR3 protein
TRBJ2-7	medium-sized	TRBV28	ATTFGGTSGTEQY
TRBJ2-3	many	TRBV10-3	AISESIRSSGDTDTQY
TRBJ2-3	-	TRBV4-3	ASSQDSASGRASTDTQY
TRBJ2-5	many	TRBV6-5	ASTYSQGYQETQY
TRBJ1-1	many	TRBV20-1	SAREAGMNTEAF
TRBJ2-3	many	TRBV27	ASSLLAADTQY
TRBJ1-3	many	TRBV3-1	ASSQGLVSSGNTIY
TRBJ2-7	many	TRBV7-9	ASSLYIAGAPYEQY
TRBJ1-4	medium-sized	TRBV6-6	ASRAREKLF
TRBJ1-1	many	TRBV18	ASSREVSTEAF
TRBJ1-6	many	TRBV9	ASSIEGVGDSPLH
TRBJ1-5	many	TRBV18	ASSPFADQPQH
TRBJ2-5	few	TRBV6-6	ASSFRQGVRETQY
TRBJ2-1	many	TRBV12-3/TRBV12-4	ASSFVLAGGTYNEQF
TRBJ2-1	many	TRBV2	ASNRDGLAGFEQF
TRBJ2-3	-	TRBV24-1	ATSDLGGQGTDTQY
TRBJ1-5	-	TRBV6-2/TRBV6-3	ASSNDGHSNQPQH
TRBJ2-2	many	TRBV11-3	ASSLNLWTASTGELF